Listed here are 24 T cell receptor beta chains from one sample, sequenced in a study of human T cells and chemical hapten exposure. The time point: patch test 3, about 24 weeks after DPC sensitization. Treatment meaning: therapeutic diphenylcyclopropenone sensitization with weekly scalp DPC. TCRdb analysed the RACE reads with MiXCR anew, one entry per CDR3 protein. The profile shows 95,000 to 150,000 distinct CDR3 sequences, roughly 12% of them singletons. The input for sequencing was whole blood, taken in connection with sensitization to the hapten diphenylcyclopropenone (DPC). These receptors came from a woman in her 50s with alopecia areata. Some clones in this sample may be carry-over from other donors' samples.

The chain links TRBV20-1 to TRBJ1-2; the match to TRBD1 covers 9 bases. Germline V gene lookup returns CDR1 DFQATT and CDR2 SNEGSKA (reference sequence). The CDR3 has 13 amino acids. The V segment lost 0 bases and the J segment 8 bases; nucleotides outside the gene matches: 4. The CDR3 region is CSAREGQGRGYTF. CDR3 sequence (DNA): TGCAGTGCTAGAGAGGGACAGGGTCGGGGCTACACCTTC.

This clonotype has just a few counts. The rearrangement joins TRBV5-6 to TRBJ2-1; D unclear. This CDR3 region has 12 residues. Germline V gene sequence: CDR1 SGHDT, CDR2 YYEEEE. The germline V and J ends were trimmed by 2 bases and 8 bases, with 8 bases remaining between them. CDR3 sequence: CASSFPNDEQFF. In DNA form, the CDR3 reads TGTGCCAGCAGCTTCCCTAACGATGAGCAGTTCTTC.

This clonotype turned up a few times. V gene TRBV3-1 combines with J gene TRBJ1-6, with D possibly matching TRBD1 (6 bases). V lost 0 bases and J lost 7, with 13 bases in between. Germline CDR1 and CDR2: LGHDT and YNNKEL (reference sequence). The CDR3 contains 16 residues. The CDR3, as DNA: TGTGCCAGCAGCCAAGACCCAGGCAGGGGCAATTCACCCCTCCACTTT. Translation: CASSQDPGRGNSPLHF.

The CDR3: CASSQTRKDHHADTQYF. CDR3 nucleotides: TGCGCCAGCAGTCAAACTAGAAAGGACCATCACGCAGATACGCAGTATTTT. The V gene is TRBV23-1, the J gene TRBJ2-3; maybe TRBD2 (5 bases). TRBV23-1 is an ORF for which the function is uncertain. Trimming cost V 2 bases and J 4 bases, with 19 bases left between them. The CDR3 is made up of 17 amino acids.

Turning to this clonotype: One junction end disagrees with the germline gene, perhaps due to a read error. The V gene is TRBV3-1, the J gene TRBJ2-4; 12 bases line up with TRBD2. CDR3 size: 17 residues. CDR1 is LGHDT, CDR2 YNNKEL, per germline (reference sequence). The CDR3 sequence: CVSSQETLAGGGNIQYF. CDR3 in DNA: TGTGTCAGCAGCCAAGAGACACTAGCGGGGGGAGGAAACATTCAGTACTTC.

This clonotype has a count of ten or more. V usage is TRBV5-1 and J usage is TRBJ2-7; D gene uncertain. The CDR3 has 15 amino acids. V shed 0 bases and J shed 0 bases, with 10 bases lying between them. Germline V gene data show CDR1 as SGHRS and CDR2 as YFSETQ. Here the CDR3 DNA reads TGCGCCAGCAGCTTGGCCCCCCTGAGCTCCTACGAGCAGTACTTC. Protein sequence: CASSLAPLSSYEQYF.

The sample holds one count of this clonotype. The chain's CDR3 is CSARDPRGTFSNQPQHF. DNA for the CDR3: TGCAGTGCTAGAGATCCGAGAGGGACTTTTAGCAATCAGCCCCAGCATTTT. The chain combines TRBV20-1 with TRBJ1-5; D is possibly TRBD1 (5 bases). Trimming shortened V by 0 bases and J by 0 bases, and 15 bases separated the two germline ends. Germline lookup yields CDR1 DFQATT and CDR2 SNEGSKA (reference sequence). CDR3 length: 17 amino acids.

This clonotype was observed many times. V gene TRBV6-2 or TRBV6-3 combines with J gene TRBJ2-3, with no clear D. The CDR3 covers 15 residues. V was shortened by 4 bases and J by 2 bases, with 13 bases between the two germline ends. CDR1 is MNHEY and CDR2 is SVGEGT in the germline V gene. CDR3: CASSSGGSNTDTQYF. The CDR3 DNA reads TGTGCCAGCAGTTCCGGTGGTTCGAACACAGATACGCAGTATTTT.

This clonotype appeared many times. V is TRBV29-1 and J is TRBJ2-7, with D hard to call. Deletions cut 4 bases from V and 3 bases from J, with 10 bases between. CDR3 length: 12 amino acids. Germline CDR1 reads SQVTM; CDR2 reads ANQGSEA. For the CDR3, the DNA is TGCAGCGTTGCCCGGTCGAACTACGAGCAGTACTTC. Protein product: CSVARSNYEQYF.

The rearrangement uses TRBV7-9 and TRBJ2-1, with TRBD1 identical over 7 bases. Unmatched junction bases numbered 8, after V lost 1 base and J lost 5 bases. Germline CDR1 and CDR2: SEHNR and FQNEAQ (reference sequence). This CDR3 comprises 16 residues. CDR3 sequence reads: CASSLVSGQPNNEQFF. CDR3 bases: TGTGCCAGCAGCTTAGTTTCGGGACAGCCGAACAATGAGCAGTTCTTC.

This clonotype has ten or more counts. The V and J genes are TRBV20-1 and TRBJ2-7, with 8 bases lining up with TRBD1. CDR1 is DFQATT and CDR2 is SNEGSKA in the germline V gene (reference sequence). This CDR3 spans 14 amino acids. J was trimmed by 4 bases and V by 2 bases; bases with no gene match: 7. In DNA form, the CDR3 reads TGCAGTGCTAGACCCTTGGACAGGGCGTACGAGCAGTACTTC. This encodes CSARPLDRAYEQYF.

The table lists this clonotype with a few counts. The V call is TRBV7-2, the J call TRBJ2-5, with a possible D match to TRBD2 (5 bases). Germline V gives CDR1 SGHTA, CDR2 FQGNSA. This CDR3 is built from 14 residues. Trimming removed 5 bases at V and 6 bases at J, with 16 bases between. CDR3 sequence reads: CASSPVLARKTQYF. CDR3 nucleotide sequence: TGTGCCAGCAGCCCGGTGCTAGCTCGTAAGACCCAGTACTTC.

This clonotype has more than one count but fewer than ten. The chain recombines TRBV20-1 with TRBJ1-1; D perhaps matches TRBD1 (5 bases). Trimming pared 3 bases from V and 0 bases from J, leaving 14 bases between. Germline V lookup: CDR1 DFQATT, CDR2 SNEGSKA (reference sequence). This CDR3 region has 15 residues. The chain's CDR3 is CSARPWDRLNTEAFF. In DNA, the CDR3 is TGCAGTGCTAGGCCCTGGGACCGCTTGAACACTGAAGCTTTCTTT.

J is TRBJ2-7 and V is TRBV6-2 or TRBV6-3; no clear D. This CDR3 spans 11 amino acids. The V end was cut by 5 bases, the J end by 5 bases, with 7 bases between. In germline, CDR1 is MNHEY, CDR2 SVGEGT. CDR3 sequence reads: CASSRLNEQYF. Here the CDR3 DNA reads TGTGCCAGCAGTCGTCTGAACGAGCAGTACTTC.

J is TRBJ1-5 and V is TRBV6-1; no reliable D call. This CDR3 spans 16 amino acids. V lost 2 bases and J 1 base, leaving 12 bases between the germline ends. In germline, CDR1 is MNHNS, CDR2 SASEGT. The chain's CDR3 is CASSEWANWSNQPQHF. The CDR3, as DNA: TGTGCCAGCAGTGAATGGGCTAATTGGAGCAATCAGCCCCAGCATTTT.

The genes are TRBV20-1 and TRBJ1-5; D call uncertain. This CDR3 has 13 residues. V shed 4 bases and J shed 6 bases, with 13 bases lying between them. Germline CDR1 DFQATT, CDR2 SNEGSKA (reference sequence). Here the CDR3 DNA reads TGCAGTGCTACCCCTCGTCCCGGTCAGCCCCAGCATTTT. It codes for CSATPRPGQPQHF.

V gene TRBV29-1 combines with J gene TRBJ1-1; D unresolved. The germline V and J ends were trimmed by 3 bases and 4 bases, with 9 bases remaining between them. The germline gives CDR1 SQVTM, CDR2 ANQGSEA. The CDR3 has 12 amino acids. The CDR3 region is CSVDRTRTEAFF. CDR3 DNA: TGCAGCGTTGATAGGACTCGCACTGAAGCTTTCTTT. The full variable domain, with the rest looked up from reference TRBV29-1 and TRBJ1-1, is SAVISQKPSRDICQRGTSLTIQCQVDSQVTMMFWYRQQPGQSLTLIATANQGSEATYESGFVIDKFPISRPNLTFSTLTVSNMSPEDSSIYLCSVDRTRTEAFFGQGTRLTVV.

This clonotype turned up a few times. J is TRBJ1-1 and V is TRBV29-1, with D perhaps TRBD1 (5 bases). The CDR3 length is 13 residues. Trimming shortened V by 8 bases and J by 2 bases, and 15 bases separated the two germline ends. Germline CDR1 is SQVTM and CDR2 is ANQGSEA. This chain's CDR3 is CSSSEGPNTEAFF. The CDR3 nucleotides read TGCAGCTCCAGTGAGGGACCAAACACTGAAGCTTTCTTT.

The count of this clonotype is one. The CDR3 loop reads CASSLGLGLPQPQHF. CDR3 DNA sequence: TGTGCCAGCAGCTTGGGGTTGGGACTACCTCAGCCCCAGCATTTT. V gene TRBV5-6 combines with J gene TRBJ1-5; a weak D match, TRBD1 (5 bases). V was clipped by 0 bases and J by 6 bases, with 13 bases between them. Germline V gene lookup returns CDR1 SGHDT and CDR2 YYEEEE. The CDR3 totals 15 residues.

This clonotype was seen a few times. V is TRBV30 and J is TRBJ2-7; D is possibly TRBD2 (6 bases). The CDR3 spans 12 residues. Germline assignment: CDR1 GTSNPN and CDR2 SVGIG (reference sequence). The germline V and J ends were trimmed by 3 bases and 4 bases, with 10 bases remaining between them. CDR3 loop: CAWSGRGYEQYF. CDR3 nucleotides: TGTGCCTGGAGCGGGAGAGGGTACGAGCAGTACTTC.

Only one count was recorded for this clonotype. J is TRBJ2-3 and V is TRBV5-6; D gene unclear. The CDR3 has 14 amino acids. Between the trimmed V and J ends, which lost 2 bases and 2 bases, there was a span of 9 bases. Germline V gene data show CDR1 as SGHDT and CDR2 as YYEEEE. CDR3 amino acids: CASSFPPHTDTQYF. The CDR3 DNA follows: TGTGCCAGCAGCTTTCCACCCCACACAGATACGCAGTATTTT.

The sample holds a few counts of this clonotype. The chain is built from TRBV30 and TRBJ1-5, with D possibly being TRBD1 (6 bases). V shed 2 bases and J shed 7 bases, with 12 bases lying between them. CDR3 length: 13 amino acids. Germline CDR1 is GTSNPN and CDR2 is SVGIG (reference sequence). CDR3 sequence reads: CAWSYGGRQPQHF. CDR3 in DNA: TGTGCCTGGAGTTATGGGGGGCGGCAGCCCCAGCATTTT.

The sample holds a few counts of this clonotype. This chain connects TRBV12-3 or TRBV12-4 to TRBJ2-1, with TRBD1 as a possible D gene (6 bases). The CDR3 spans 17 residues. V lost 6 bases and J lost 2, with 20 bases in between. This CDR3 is CASSFYTGSNAYNEQFF. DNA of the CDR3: TGTGCCAGCAGCTTTTATACAGGGAGTAACGCCTACAATGAGCAGTTCTTC.

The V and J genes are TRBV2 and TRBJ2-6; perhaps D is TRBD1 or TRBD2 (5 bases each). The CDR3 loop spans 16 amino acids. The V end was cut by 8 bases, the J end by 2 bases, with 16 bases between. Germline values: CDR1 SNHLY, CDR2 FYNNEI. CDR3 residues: CASSRAVGAGANVLTF. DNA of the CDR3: TGTGCCAGCTCTAGGGCAGTGGGGGCTGGGGCCAACGTCCTGACTTTC.